This TCR beta chain was profiled in a study of blood T cell repertoires in COVID-19. Whole-study context: Samples taken during acute and convalescent COVID-19 were collected in the United States, Italy and Spain.

Participant ages covered roughly 18 to 89 years across 24 US areas. Participant reports of clinical history set cohort assignment. The study counted Cohort 3 donors as recovered given two negative PCRs, clearance, or symptom resolution. In this sample, this clone turned up once. V lost 3 bases and J 7 bases, leaving 21 bases between the germline ends. This CDR3 region has 16 residues. Germline CDR1 and CDR2: LNHDA and SQIVND (reference sequence). Produced via immunoSEQ multiplex PCR; TCRdb's table is partial and in-frame only. This table holds some 340,000 clones, roughly 87% found once. This sequence joins TRBV19 and TRBJ1-1, with D tentatively TRBD1 (5 bases). This TCR derives from a woman aged 45-65 years who had recovered from COVID-19. Input material: PBMCs or T cells enriched from blood (not recorded which). CDR3 sequence (DNA): TGTGCCAGTAGTATCTACCCGGGGGGGAGGGTCGGTGAAGCTTTCTTT. It is translated as CASSIYPGGRVGEAFF.